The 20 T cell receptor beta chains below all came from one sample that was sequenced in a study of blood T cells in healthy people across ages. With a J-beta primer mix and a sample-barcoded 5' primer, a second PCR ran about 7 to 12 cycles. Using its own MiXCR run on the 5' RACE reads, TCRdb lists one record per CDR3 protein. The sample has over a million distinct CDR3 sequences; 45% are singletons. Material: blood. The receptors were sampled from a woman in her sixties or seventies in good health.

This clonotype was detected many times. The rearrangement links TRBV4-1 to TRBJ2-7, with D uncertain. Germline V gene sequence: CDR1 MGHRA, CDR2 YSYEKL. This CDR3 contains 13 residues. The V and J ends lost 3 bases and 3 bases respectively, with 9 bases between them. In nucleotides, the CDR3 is TGCGCCAGCAGCCAGATTAGTGGCTACGAGCAGTACTTC. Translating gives CASSQISGYEQYF.

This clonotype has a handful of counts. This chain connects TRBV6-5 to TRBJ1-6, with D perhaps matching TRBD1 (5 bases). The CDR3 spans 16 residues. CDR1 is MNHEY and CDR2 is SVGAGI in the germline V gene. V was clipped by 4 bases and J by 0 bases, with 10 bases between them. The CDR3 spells CASSLDRSSYNSPLHF. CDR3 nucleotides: TGTGCCAGCAGTTTAGACAGAAGCTCCTATAATTCACCCCTCCACTTT.

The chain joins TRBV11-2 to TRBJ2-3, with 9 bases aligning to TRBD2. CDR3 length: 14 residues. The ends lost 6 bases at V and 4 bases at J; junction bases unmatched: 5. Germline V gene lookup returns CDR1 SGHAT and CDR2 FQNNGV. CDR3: CASRPSGNSDTQYF. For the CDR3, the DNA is TGTGCCAGCAGGCCTAGCGGGAATTCAGATACGCAGTATTTT.

The CDR3 DNA sequence: TGTGCCAGCAGTCCGACTGAAGGCAGGGGGGTATACGAGCAGTACTTC. Encoded protein: CASSPTEGRGVYEQYF. The chain couples TRBV12-3 or TRBV12-4 to TRBJ2-7; TRBD1 might be the D (7 bases). This CDR3 has 16 residues. V lost 5 bases and J 4 bases, leaving 21 bases between the germline ends.

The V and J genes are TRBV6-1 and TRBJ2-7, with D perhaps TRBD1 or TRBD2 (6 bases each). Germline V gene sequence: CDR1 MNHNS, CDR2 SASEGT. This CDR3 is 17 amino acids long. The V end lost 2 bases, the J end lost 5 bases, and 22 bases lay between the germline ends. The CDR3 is CASSEPRGLGWTDEQYF. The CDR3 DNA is TGTGCCAGCAGTGAACCCAGGGGACTGGGGTGGACTGACGAGCAGTACTTC.

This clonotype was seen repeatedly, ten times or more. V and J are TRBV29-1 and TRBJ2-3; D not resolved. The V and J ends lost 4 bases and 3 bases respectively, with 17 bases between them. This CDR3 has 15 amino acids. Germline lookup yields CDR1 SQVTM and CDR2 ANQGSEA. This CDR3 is CSVVTKGSLTDTQYF. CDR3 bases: TGCAGCGTTGTTACTAAGGGTTCTTTGACAGATACGCAGTATTTT.

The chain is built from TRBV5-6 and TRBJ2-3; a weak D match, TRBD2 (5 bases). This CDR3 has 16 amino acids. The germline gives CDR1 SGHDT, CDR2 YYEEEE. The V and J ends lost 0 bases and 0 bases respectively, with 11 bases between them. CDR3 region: CASSLGRAPSTDTQYF. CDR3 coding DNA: TGTGCCAGCAGCTTGGGGCGGGCCCCTAGCACAGATACGCAGTATTTT. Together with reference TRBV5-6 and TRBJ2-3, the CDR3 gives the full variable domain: DAGVTQSPTHLIKTRGQQVTLRCSPKSGHDTVSWYQQALGQGPQFIFQYYEEEERQRGNFPDRFSGHQFPNYSSELNVNALLLGDSALYLCASSLGRAPSTDTQYFGPGTRLTVL.

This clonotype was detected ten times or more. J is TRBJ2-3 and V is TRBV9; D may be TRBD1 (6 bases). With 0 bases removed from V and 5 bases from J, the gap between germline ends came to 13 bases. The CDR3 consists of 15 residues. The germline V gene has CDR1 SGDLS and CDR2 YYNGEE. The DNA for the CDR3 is TGTGCCAGCAGCGTAGCAGGGCAGGGGATAGATACGCAGTATTTT. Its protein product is CASSVAGQGIDTQYF.

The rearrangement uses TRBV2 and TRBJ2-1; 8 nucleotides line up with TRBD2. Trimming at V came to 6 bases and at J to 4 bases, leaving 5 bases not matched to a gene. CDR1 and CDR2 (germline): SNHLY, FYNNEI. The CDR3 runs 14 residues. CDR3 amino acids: CASRAGGKYNEQFF. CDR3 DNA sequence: TGTGCCAGCAGGGCGGGGGGAAAATACAATGAGCAGTTCTTC. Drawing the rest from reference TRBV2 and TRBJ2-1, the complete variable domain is EPEVTQTPSHQVTQMGQEVILRCVPISNHLYFYWYRQILGQKVEFLVSFYNNEISEKSEIFDDQFSVERPDGSNFTLKIRSTKLEDSAMYFCASRAGGKYNEQFFGPGTRLTVL.

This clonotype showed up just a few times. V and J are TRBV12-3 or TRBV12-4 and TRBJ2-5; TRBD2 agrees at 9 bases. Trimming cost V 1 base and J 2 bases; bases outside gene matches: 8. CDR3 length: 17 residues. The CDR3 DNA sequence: TGTGCCAGCAGTTTAGGGTTGACTAGCGGTTTACAAGAGACCCAGTACTTC. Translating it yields CASSLGLTSGLQETQYF.

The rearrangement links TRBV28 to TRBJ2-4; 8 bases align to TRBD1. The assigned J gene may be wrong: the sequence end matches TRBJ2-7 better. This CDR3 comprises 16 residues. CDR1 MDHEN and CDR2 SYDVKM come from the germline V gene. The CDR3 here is CASSTPGTGAFDEQYF. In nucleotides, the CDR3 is TGTGCCAGCAGTACCCCCGGGACAGGAGCCTTTGACGAGCAGTACTTC.

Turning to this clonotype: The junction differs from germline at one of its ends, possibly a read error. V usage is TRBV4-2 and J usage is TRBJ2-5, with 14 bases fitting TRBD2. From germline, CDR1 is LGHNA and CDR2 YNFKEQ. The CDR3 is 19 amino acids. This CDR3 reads CASSHPTGTSGSRGEAQYF. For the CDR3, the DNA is TGTGCTAGCAGCCACCCTACAGGGACTAGCGGGAGTAGAGGGGAGGCCCAGTACTTC.

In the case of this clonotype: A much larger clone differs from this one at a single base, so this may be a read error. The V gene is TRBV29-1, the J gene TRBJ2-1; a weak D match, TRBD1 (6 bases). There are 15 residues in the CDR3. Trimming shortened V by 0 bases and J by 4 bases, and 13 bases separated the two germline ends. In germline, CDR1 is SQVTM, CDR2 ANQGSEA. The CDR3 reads CSVEEGASRYNEQFF. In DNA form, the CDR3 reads TGCAGCGTTGAAGAGGGGGCTAGCAGATACAATGAGCAGTTCTTC.

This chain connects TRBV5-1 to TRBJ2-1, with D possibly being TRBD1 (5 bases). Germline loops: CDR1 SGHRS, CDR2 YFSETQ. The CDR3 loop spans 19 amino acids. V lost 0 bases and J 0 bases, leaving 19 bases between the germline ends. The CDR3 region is CASSLVARVSPNSYNEQFF. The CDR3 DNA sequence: TGCGCCAGCAGCTTGGTGGCCAGGGTATCTCCCAACTCCTACAATGAGCAGTTCTTC.

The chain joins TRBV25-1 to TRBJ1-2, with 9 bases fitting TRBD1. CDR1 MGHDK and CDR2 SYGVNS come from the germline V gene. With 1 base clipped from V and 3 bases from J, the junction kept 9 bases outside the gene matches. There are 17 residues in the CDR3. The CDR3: CASSELRDREGYYGYTF. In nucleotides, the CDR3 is TGTGCCAGCAGTGAATTGAGGGACAGGGAGGGATACTATGGCTACACCTTC.

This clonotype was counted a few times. CDR3 nucleotide sequence: TGCAGTACAACCAGCCCGGGGACAGATACGCAGTATTTT. Its translation: CSTTSPGTDTQYF. The chain joins TRBV20-1 to TRBJ2-3; tentative D call: TRBD2 (5 bases). V lost 8 bases and J 3 bases, leaving 15 bases between the germline ends. The CDR3 length is 13 residues. CDR1 is DFQATT and CDR2 is SNEGSKA in the germline V gene (reference sequence).

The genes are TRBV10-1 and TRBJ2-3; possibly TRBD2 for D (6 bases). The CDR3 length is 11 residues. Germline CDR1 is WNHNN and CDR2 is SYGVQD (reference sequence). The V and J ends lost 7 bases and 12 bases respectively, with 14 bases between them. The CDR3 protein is CASTAGPQQYF. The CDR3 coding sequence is TGCGCCAGCACCGCGGGACCCCAACAGTATTTT.

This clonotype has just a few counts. CDR3: CASSLLGLASSEQFF. The CDR3 DNA reads as TGTGCCAGCAGCTTATTGGGACTAGCGAGCAGTGAGCAGTTCTTC. The chain carries TRBV7-2 and TRBJ2-1, with 10 bases identical to TRBD2. The length of the CDR3 is 15 residues. V gave up 2 bases and J gave up 9 bases; unmatched junction bases: 7. From germline, CDR1 is SGHTA and CDR2 FQGNSA.

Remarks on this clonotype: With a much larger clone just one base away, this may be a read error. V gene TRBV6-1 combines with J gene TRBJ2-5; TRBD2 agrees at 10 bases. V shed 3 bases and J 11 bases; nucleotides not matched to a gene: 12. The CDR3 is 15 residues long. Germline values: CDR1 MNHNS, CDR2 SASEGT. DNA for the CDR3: TGTGCCAGCAGTGATTTTAGCGGGAGGCAGGGGGAGCAGTACTTC. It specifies CASSDFSGRQGEQYF.

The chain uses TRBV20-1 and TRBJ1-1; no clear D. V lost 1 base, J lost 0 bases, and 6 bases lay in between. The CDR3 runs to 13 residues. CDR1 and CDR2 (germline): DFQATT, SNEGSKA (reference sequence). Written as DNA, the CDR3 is TGCAGTGCTAGAGGTAACATGAACACTGAAGCTTTCTTT. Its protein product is CSARGNMNTEAFF.